What follows are 11 T cell receptor beta chains derived from one specimen sequenced in a study of cytomegalovirus exposure and HLA in healthy donors. PCR involved 60 Vbeta and 13 Jbeta primers. Profiled with immunoSEQ multiplex PCR; TCRdb holds only in-frame clones, not every one. The sample includes 140,000 or so clones, roughly 90% seen only once; the top ten take around 0.51%. Sequencing was carried out using PBMCs. These receptor sequences come from a woman in her 40s in good health and CMV-seronegative.

This chain links TRBV7-9 with TRBJ1-1; D perhaps matches TRBD1 (5 bases). Trimming pared 5 bases from V and 1 base from J, leaving 11 bases between. This CDR3 region has 14 residues. Germline V gene sequence: CDR1 SEHNR, CDR2 FQNEAQ (reference sequence). CDR3 in amino acids: CASSPGLGNTEAFF. In DNA, the CDR3 is TGTGCCAGCAGCCCAGGGTTGGGGAACACTGAAGCTTTCTTT.

This chain uses TRBV6-5 with TRBJ2-7; TRBD2 matches at 12 bases. Per germline, CDR1 MNHEY and CDR2 SVGAGI. The junction had 7 bases not matched to a gene; V was cut back by 5 bases and J by 5 bases. This CDR3 region has 15 residues. In nucleotides, the CDR3 is TGTGCCAGCAGTCGTCAGACTAGCGGGAGCCACGAGCAGTACTTC. This gives the protein CASSRQTSGSHEQYF.

This chain connects TRBV5-4 to TRBJ2-2; D may be TRBD2 (6 bases). There are 14 residues in the CDR3. Trimming took off 1 base at V and 5 bases at J, with 9 bases between the two ends. Germline V lookup: CDR1 SGHNT, CDR2 YYREEE (reference sequence). CDR3 sequence reads: CASSLYAGTGELFF. CDR3 bases: TGTGCCAGCAGCTTGTACGCGGGGACCGGGGAGCTGTTTTTT.

This clone was found once. The genes are TRBV5-1 and TRBJ2-5, with TRBD1 as a possible D gene (5 bases). Trimming stripped 2 bases from V and 7 bases from J, with 15 bases between. Germline V gene sequence: CDR1 SGHRS, CDR2 YFSETQ. This CDR3 is 14 amino acids long. The CDR3 reads CASSFVGDEATQYF. The DNA of the CDR3 is TGCGCCAGCAGCTTTGTAGGGGATGAAGCGACCCAGTACTTC.

V is TRBV6-6 and J is TRBJ1-5, with 10 bases that match TRBD1. The germline gives CDR1 MNHNY, CDR2 SVGAGI (reference sequence). With V trimmed by 6 bases and J by 6 bases, 8 bases remained unmatched. The CDR3 totals 15 residues. The CDR3 DNA follows: TGTGCCAGCAGCACCGGGACAGGGGTGGGTCAGCCCCAGCATTTT. The encoded protein is CASSTGTGVGQPQHF.

Only one count was recorded for this clone. The identical CDR3 is also encoded by other nucleotide sequences in the sample. The V call is TRBV7-3, the J call TRBJ2-2; TRBD2 matches at 9 bases. This CDR3 is 18 amino acids long. J was trimmed by 0 bases and V by 0 bases; bases with no gene match: 5. CDR1 is SGHTA and CDR2 is FQGTGA in the germline V gene. The CDR3 DNA is TGTGCCAGCAGCTTAACGCCTAGCGGGGCCGCGAACACCGGGGAGCTGTTTTTT. This encodes CASSLTPSGAANTGELFF.

J is TRBJ2-3 and V is TRBV5-1; the match to TRBD2 covers 10 bases. The CDR3 runs 17 residues. CDR1 SGHRS and CDR2 YFSETQ come from the germline V gene. Germline trimming cut 0 bases from V and 4 bases from J; bases unmatched to any gene: 8. The CDR3 DNA follows: TGCGCCAGCAGCTTGGATCCACTAGCGGGATCGGCAGATACGCAGTATTTT. This sequence encodes CASSLDPLAGSADTQYF.

This chain connects TRBV14 to TRBJ2-2, with 8 positions matching TRBD1. Germline trimming cut 2 bases from V and 5 bases from J; bases unmatched to any gene: 1. CDR3 length: 14 residues. Germline V gene lookup returns CDR1 SGHDN and CDR2 FVKESK. The CDR3 is CASSQQGATGELFF. The CDR3 DNA reads as TGTGCCAGCAGCCAACAGGGGGCTACCGGGGAGCTGTTTTTT.

V and J are TRBV5-1 and TRBJ2-1, with 9 bases fitting TRBD2. Germline-derived CDR1 and CDR2 are SGHRS and YFSETQ. CDR3 length: 14 amino acids. With V trimmed by 2 bases and J by 10 bases, 7 bases remained unmatched. The CDR3 coding sequence is TGCGCCAGCAGCTTTGCGGGGGGGACCTCGGAGCAGTTCTTC. Its protein is CASSFAGGTSEQFF.

The chain has TRBV27 and TRBJ2-2; 11 nucleotides match TRBD2. The V and J ends lost 5 bases and 7 bases, in that order; junction bases with no gene match: 6. Per germline, CDR1 MNHEY and CDR2 SMNVEV (reference sequence). The CDR3 runs 15 residues. The CDR3 nucleotides read TGTGCCAGCAGTCTCACTAGCGGGAGATACGGGGAGCTGTTTTTT. Protein sequence: CASSLTSGRYGELFF.

V gene TRBV6-1 combines with J gene TRBJ2-1; 7 bases are a match to TRBD1. The CDR3 has 15 residues. CDR1 is MNHNS and CDR2 is SASEGT in the germline V gene. V lost 2 bases and J lost 1; bases outside the gene matches: 2. CDR3 region: CASSETQGSYNEQFF. The CDR3 nucleotides are TGTGCCAGCAGTGAAACACAGGGGTCCTACAATGAGCAGTTCTTC.